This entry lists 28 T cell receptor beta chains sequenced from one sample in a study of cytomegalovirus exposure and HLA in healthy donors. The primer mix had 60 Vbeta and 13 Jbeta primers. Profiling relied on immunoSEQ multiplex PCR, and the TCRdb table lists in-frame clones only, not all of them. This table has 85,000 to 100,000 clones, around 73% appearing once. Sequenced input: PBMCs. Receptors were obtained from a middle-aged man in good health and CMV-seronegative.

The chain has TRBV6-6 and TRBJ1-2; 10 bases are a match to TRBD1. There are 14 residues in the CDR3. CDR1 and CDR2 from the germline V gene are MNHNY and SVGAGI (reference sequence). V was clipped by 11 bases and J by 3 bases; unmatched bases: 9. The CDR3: CAGGTGVGYYGYTF. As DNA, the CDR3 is TGTGCCGGCGGGACAGGGGTGGGCTACTATGGCTACACCTTC.

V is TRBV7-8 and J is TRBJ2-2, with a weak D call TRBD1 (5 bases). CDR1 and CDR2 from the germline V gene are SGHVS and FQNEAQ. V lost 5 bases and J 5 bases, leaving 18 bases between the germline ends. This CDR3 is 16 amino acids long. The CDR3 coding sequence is TGTGCCAGCAGCGTAAAGGACATTTTTGGGACCGGGGAGCTGTTTTTT. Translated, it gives CASSVKDIFGTGELFF.

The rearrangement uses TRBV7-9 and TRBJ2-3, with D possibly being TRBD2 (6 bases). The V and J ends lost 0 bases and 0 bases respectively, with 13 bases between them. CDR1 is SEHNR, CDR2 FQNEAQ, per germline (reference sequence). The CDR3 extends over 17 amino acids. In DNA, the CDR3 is TGTGCCAGCAGCTTAGCGCCAATAGCGGAAAGCACAGATACGCAGTATTTT. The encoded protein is CASSLAPIAESTDTQYF.

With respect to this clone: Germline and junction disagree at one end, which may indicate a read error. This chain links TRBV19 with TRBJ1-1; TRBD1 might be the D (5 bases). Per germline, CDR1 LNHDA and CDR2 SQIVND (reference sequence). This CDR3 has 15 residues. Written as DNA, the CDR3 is TGTGCCAGTAGCATCCCGGGGGGGATGAACCCTGAAGCTTTCTTT. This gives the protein CASSIPGGMNPEAFF.

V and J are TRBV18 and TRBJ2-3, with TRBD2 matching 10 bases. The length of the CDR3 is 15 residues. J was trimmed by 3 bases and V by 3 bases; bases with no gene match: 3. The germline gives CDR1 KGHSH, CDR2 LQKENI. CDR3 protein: CASSPGGLATDTQYF. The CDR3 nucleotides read TGTGCCAGCTCACCCGGGGGACTAGCGACAGATACGCAGTATTTT.

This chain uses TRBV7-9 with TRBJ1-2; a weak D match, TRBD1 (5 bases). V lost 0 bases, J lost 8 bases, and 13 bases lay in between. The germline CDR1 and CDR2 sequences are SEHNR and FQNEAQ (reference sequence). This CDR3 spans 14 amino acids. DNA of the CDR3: TGTGCCAGCAGCTTAGCCCCGACAGTCCACGGCTACACCTTC. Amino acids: CASSLAPTVHGYTF.

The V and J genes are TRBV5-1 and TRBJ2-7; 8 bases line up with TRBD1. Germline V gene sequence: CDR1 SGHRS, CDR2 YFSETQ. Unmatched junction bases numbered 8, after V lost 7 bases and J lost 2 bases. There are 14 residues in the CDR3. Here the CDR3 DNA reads TGCGCCAGCGGCACGGGACAGGTCCCCTACGAGCAGTACTTC. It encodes CASGTGQVPYEQYF.

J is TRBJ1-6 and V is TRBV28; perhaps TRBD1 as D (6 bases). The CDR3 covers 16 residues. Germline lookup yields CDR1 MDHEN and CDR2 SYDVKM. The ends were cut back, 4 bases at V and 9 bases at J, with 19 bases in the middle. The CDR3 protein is CASSSMVQGWGSPLHF. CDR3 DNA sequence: TGTGCCAGCAGTTCTATGGTGCAGGGGTGGGGTTCACCCCTCCACTTT.

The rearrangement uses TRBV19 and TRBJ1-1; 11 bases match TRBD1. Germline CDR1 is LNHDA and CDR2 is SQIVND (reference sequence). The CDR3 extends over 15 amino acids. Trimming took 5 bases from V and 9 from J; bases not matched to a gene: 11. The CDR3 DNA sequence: TGTGCCAGTAGTGTTCCAGGACAGGGGGCCCCTAAAGCTTTCTTT. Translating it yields CASSVPGQGAPKAFF.

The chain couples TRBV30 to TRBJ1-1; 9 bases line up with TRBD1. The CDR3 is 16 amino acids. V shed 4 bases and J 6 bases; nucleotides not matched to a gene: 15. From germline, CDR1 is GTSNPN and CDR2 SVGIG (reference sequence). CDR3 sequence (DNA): TGTGCCTGGATGAAACTTTGGGACAGGGATTGGCCTGAAGCTTTCTTT. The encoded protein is CAWMKLWDRDWPEAFF.

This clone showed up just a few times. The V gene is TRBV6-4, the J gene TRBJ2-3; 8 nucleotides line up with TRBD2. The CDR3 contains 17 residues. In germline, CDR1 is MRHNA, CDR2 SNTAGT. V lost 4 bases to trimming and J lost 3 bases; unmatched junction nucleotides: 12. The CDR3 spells CASSVSPSGWRTDTQYF. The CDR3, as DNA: TGTGCCAGCAGTGTTTCCCCTAGCGGGTGGAGGACAGATACGCAGTATTTT.

The CDR3 region is CASSQDKIYEQYF. DNA of the CDR3: TGTGCCAGCAGCCAAGACAAGATCTACGAGCAGTACTTC. This rearrangement joins TRBV5-4 to TRBJ2-7, with D uncertain. Germline assignment: CDR1 SGHNT and CDR2 YYREEE (reference sequence). The CDR3 consists of 13 residues. V was shortened by 4 bases and J by 3 bases, with 11 bases between the two germline ends.

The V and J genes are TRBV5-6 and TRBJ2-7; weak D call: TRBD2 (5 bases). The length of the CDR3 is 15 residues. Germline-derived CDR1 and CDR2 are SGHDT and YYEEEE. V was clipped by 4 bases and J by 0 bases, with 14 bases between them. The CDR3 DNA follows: TGTGCCAGCAGCCCCGCCCCGGGAAACTCCTACGAGCAGTACTTC. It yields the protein CASSPAPGNSYEQYF.

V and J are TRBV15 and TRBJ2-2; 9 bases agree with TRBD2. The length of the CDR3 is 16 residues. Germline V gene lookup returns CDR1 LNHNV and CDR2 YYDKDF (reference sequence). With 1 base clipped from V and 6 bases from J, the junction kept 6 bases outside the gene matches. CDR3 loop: CATSRASGVGAGELFF. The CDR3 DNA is TGTGCCACCAGCAGAGCTAGCGGGGTGGGGGCCGGGGAGCTGTTTTTT.

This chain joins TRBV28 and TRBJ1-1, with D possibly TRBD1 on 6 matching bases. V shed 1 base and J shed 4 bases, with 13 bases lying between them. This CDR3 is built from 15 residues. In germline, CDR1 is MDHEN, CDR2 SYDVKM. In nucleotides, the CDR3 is TGTGCCAGCAGTTTATTGAGGGAAGGGGGCACTGAAGCTTTCTTT. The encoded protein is CASSLLREGGTEAFF.

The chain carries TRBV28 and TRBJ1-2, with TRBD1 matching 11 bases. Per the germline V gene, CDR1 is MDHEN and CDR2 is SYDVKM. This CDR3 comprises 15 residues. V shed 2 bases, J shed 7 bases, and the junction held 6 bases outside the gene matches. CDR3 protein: CASSLALGQGVGYTF. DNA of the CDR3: TGTGCCAGCAGTTTAGCCCTGGGACAGGGGGTTGGCTACACCTTC.

The CDR3, as DNA: TGTGCCAGCCTCCCCCTAGGGGATAGGTACAATGAGCAGTTCTTC. It specifies CASLPLGDRYNEQFF. The V and J genes are TRBV28 and TRBJ2-1, with a tentative D call TRBD1 (5 bases). Germline V gene lookup returns CDR1 MDHEN and CDR2 SYDVKM. The V gene lost 8 bases and the J gene lost 4 bases, with 18 bases spanning the gap. CDR3 length equals 15 residues.

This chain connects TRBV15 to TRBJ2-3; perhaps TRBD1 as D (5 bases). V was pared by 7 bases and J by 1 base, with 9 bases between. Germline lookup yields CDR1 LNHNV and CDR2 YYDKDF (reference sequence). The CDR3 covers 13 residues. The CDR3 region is CATMVGGTDTQYF. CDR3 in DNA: TGTGCCACCATGGTAGGGGGCACAGATACGCAGTATTTT.

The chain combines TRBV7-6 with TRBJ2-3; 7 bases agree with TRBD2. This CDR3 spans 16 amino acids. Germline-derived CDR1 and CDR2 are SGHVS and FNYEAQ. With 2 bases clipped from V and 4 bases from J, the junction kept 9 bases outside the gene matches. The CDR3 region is CASSLKGGRGADTQYF. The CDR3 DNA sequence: TGTGCCAGCAGCTTAAAAGGCGGGAGAGGGGCAGATACGCAGTATTTT.

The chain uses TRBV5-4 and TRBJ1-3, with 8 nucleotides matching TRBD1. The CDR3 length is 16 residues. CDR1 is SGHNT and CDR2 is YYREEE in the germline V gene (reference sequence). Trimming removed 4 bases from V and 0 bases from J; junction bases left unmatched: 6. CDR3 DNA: TGTGCCAGCAGCCCAGCGGGACAGGCCTCTGGAAACACCATATATTTT. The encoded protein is CASSPAGQASGNTIYF.

The CDR3 bases are TGTGCCAGCAGCTCTAGCCATGACAGGGTTCAGGTAGCTAACTATGGCTACACCTTC. It is translated as CASSSSHDRVQVANYGYTF. The chain recombines TRBV7-2 with TRBJ1-2; the match to TRBD1 covers 7 bases. Germline loops: CDR1 SGHTA, CDR2 FQGNSA. The CDR3 has 19 amino acids. V lost 4 bases, J lost 0 bases, and 17 bases stayed unmatched.

DNA of the CDR3: TGTGCCAGCAGCGTCTACTCGTCCCACGAGCAGTACTTC. Protein: CASSVYSSHEQYF. The chain links TRBV11-3 to TRBJ2-7; D ambiguous. CDR1 and CDR2 (germline): SGHNT, YENEEA. The CDR3 totals 13 residues. V was clipped by 5 bases and J by 5 bases, with 13 bases between them.

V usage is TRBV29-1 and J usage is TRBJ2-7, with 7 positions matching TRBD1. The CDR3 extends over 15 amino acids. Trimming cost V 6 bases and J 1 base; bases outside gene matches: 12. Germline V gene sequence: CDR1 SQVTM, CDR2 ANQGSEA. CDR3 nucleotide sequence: TGCAGCGTCCTGAAACTAAGGGACAGATCCTACGAGCAGTACTTC. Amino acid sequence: CSVLKLRDRSYEQYF.

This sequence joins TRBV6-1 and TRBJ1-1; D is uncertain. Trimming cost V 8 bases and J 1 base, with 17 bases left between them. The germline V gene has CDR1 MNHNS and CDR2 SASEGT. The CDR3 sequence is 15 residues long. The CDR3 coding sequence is TGTGCCAGCCTCCGGCCAGGATCCGGGAACACTGAAGCTTTCTTT. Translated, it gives CASLRPGSGNTEAFF.

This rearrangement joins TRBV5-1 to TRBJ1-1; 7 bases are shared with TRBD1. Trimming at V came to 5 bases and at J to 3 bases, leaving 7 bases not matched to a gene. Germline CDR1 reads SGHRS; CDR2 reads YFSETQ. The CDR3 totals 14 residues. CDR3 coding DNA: TGCGCCAGCAGTTACAGGGGTTGGGACACTGAAGCTTTCTTT. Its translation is CASSYRGWDTEAFF.

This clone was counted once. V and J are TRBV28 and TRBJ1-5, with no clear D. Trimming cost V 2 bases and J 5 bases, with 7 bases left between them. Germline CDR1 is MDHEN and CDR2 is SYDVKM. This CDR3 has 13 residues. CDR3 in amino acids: CASSLLPDQPQHF. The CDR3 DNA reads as TGTGCCAGCAGTTTACTACCTGATCAGCCCCAGCATTTT.

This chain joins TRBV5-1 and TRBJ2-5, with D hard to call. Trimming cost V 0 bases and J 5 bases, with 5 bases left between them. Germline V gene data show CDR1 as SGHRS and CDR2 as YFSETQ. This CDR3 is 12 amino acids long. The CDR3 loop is CASSLVRETQYF. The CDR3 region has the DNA TGCGCCAGCAGCTTGGTCAGGGAGACCCAGTACTTC.

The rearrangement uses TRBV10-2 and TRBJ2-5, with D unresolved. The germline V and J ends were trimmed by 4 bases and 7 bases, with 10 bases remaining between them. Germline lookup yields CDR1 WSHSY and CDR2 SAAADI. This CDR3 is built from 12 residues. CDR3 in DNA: TGCGCCAGCAGTGGGCCCTTTGGGACCCAGTACTTC. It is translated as CASSGPFGTQYF.